This T cell receptor (beta chain) was retrieved from a study of radiation and T cells in renal cell carcinoma. CDR3 length: 13 residues. The germline gives CDR1 SEHNR, CDR2 FQNEAQ (reference sequence). Between the trimmed V and J ends, which lost 11 bases and 5 bases, there was a span of 13 bases. Measured with immunoSEQ multiplex PCR; TCRdb has only the in-frame clones, and not every one. The sample lists around 120,000 clones; over 75% were seen once. As to time point: blood 2 weeks post-SBRT. Treatment specified: 15 Gy SBRT to primary tumor, nephrectomy 4 weeks later. This receptor was identified in a woman aged 55-75 years with renal cell carcinoma. The genes are TRBV7-9 and TRBJ1-6; possibly TRBD1 for D (5 bases). The sequenced sample was blood, obtained from a patient whose treatment included radiotherapy and nephrectomy. The CDR3 DNA sequence: TGTGCCTCCCGGATGGGGGATAATTCACCCCTCCACTTT. The encoded protein is CASRMGDNSPLHF.